The sequence of this TCR beta chain was determined in a study of beta chain features in type 1 diabetes (dated by TCRdb to 2017 to 2018). Regarding the complete study: Mean age, gender distribution, total cell number and subset yield did not differ between patients and healthy donors. The study compared TCRB repertoires of sorted circulating CD4+ T cell subsets between recently diagnosed type 1 diabetes patients and matched healthy donors. Naive and central memory subsets were obtained from all 30 or so donors, but regulatory and stem cell-like memory subsets were isolated from only 8 patients and roughly eight healthy donors. Across all samples, 107,917,701 sorted cells were examined, and cell number per subset correlated strongly with RNA yield. What the work shows at the level of the full study, not this receptor alone: A moderate but significant shortening of TCRB CDR3 length was observed in type 1 diabetes patients in all four CD4+ subsets. Patients with type 1 diabetes made fewer insertions and deleted more nucleotides at VDJ recombination sites, implying thymic rearrangement abnormalities. Shorter templates might be favored by PCR, yet because patient and control samples were amplified and corrected together, any such skew would affect both groups equally. Because cDNA rather than genomic DNA was sequenced, highly expressing activated cells could have been over-represented, although no difference in activation and CD3 levels was found between groups. Naive, central memory and regulatory TCRB repertoires appeared to be more alike among patients than among healthy donors. Because the HLA sub-analyses included only small numbers of individuals, any influence of HLA type on TCRB rearrangement was left unresolved.

The germline ends are 12 bases apart after V is trimmed by 8 bases and J by 0 bases. CDR1 is given as WSHSY and CDR2 as SAAADI, both from the germline V gene. The CDR3 goes from the cysteine to the phenylalanine over 14 residues. This entry keeps only the CDR3 DNA: 42 bases, framed from base 1. Each donor gave one peripheral blood draw, roughly 0.11 L on average, collected into heparinised tubes. A BD FACSAria II was used to sort naive, central memory, regulatory and stem cell-like memory CD4+ T cells with a panel that included CD45RO, CCR7, CD25, CD127, CD95 and CD27. A purity above 98% was achieved for all sorted populations. PBMCs were separated immediately by Lymphoprep density gradient centrifugation and were stained directly, without being cultured. To minimize batch effects, samples were stained and sorted in pairs, one healthy donor with one patient per experiment. All of the isolated RNA was reverse transcribed with the High Capacity cDNA Reverse Transcription Kit, so expressed TCRB transcripts were sequenced. Deep immunoSEQ sequencing was performed on naive, central memory and regulatory T cell samples, with an average of roughly 3.3 million total reads per sample. Sorted cells were lysed in RLT buffer and RNA was extracted with DNase-treated RNeasy Micro or Mini kits, depending on cell number. To prevent cross-contamination, every cell subset was processed on its own, while patient and healthy donor samples were processed together. The immunoSEQ multiplex PCR was used to amplify TCRB sequences from cDNA, yielding 87-bp fragments that span the CDR3 region. Sequencing of the amplicons was done on the Illumina HiSeq platform. As for the original processing: PCR bias was computationally corrected using synthetic template baselines, reads within Hamming distance 2 were collapsed, and singletons that could not be merged were discarded. By aligning reads against IMGT, V, D and J genes, CDR3 length, and insertions or deletions at six rearrangement sites were assigned. Within each subset, clonotype counts were normalized to the number of sorted cells before true diversity and Gini coefficients were calculated with the tcR R package. The overlap coefficient, calculated on TCRB nucleotide sequences, was used to quantify repertoire sharing. Out-of-frame TCRB sequences from naive cells were analyzed to stand in for the pre-selection repertoire. The table was pulled from immuneACCESS by TCRdb, which kept in-frame rearrangements only. Such tables lose some clones; where checked, under half of the loss comes from unresolved V genes, and the rest has no known cause. D and trimming were read from the DNA, whereas the V and J calls and clone size are those reported in that table. Here the sample has roughly 290,000 clones; approximately 16% occur a single time. Roughly 0.015% of the sample rests with the top ten.

As concerns this clone: Its target antigen remains unknown. Within one base of it there is no much larger clone, and no base qualities were kept.

What was sequenced was naive CD4+ T cells from blood. This sample's cell subset or site label indicates: true naive CD4+ T cells. This TCR came from a man younger than 35 with type 1 diabetes. The sequence links TRBV10-2 to TRBJ2-3; TRBD2 is possibly the D segment (7 matching bases). The CDR3 protein sequence reads: CASYEGGSTDTQYF. DNA sequence: TGCGCCAGCTATGAGGGGGGGAGCACAGATACGCAGTATTTT.